Sequencing of this TCR beta chain was carried out in a study of regulatory T cells in long-lasting Graves disease. Background on the study: The study enrolled newly diagnosed Graves' patients on antithyroid drugs under 3 months.

This clonotype was found many times. Its target is not known. Assembly of TCR beta libraries relied on iRepertoire HTBI primers together with Arm-PCR of CDR3 regions. Via MiXCR, TCRdb re-called the multiplex PCR reads, giving one row per CDR3 protein. This table holds 500,000 to 700,000 distinct CDR3 sequences, around 17% found once. Time point indicated: newly diagnosed GD, antithyroid drugs for less than 3 months. Generation of the TCR library employed RNA extracted from PBMCs. The germline CDR1 and CDR2 sequences are MDHEN and SYDVKM. This CDR3 spans 12 amino acids. With 6 bases removed from V and 3 bases from J, the gap between germline ends came to 6 bases. Regarding the study as a whole: Comparison showed that persistent patients shared more public clonotypes (about 2,700) than new patients (roughly 1,000).

This same sample was also taken into another study, of T cells in Graves' hyperthyroidism and ophthalmopathy. This second report adds: Among the patients, aged 18 to 65, hyperthyroidism was newly diagnosed and had lasted under 2 months. A model of 13 V-J features distinguished ophthalmopathy from stable hyperthyroidism.

This TCR was sampled from a woman under 40 with Graves disease. This specimen consisted of peripheral blood mononuclear cells (PBMCs), obtained at new diagnosis, from a patient treated with antithyroid drugs. The rearrangement links TRBV28 to TRBJ1-5, with D hard to call. Written as DNA, the CDR3 is TGTGCCAGCAGACTTTTCAATCAGCCCCAGCATTTT. It encodes CASRLFNQPQHF.